This is a list of T cell receptor beta chains from one sample in a study of PD-L1 blockade in urothelial cancer. Sequenced by immunoSEQ multiplex PCR; TCRdb stores in-frame clones only, minus some. The sample lists almost 90,000 clones; about four fifths were seen once. This specimen was PBMCs, taken around atezolizumab (anti-PD-L1) treatment. Receptors originate from a man aged 60 to 69 with urothelial cancer. Both conserved end residues are part of each CDR3. The order of the fields is clone size, D gene, V gene, J gene, CDR3 protein, CDR3 DNA. A D gene is named only where the DNA matches it firmly. Size is omitted from some rows. Given values are once, few, many or a class for expanded clones.

abundance: few; d_gene: .; v_gene: TRBV30; j_gene: TRBJ2-3; CDR3aa: CAWNLVRGTQYF; CDR3nt: TGTGCCTGGAATTTAGTTCGGGGTACGCAGTATTTT
abundance: .; d_gene: .; v_gene: TRBV4-1; j_gene: TRBJ1-3; CDR3aa: CASSQLVGNTIYF; CDR3nt: TGCGCCAGCAGCCAACTTGTAGGAAACACCATATATTTT
abundance: .; d_gene: .; v_gene: TRBV5-1; j_gene: TRBJ2-1; CDR3aa: CASSYYVTGGEQFF; CDR3nt: TGCGCCAGCAGCTACTACGTAACAGGTGGAGAGCAGTTCTTC
abundance: .; d_gene: TRBD2; v_gene: TRBV10-3; j_gene: TRBJ2-1; CDR3aa: CAISELASEQFF; CDR3nt: TGTGCCATCAGTGAACTAGCGAGTGAGCAGTTCTTC
abundance: .; d_gene: TRBD2; v_gene: TRBV7-9; j_gene: TRBJ2-3; CDR3aa: CASSLGLAGRTDTQYF; CDR3nt: TGTGCCAGCAGCCTCGGACTAGCGGGACGCACAGATACGCAGTATTTT
abundance: .; d_gene: .; v_gene: TRBV9; j_gene: TRBJ2-5; CDR3aa: CASSVGGLEGETQYF; CDR3nt: TGTGCCAGCAGCGTAGGAGGTTTGGAGGGAGAGACCCAGTACTTC
abundance: few; d_gene: .; v_gene: TRBV19; j_gene: TRBJ1-1; CDR3aa: CASSILRGNTEAFF; CDR3nt: TGTGCCAGTAGTATACTGCGGGGGAACACTGAAGCTTTCTTT
abundance: .; d_gene: TRBD2; v_gene: TRBV27; j_gene: TRBJ2-1; CDR3aa: CASSSPREGRYNEQFF; CDR3nt: TGTGCCAGCAGTTCCCCCCGGGAGGGCCGGTACAATGAGCAGTTCTTC
abundance: .; d_gene: .; v_gene: TRBV21-1; j_gene: TRBJ2-1; CDR3aa: CASSKDSQDNEQFF; CDR3nt: TGTGCCAGCAGCAAAGATTCGCAGGACAATGAGCAGTTCTTC
abundance: .; d_gene: .; v_gene: TRBV19; j_gene: TRBJ2-3; CDR3aa: CASSTEEDTQYF; CDR3nt: TGTGCCAGTAGTACGGAGGAAGATACGCAGTATTTT
abundance: .; d_gene: .; v_gene: TRBV28; j_gene: TRBJ2-2; CDR3aa: CASSIFGELFF; CDR3nt: TGTGCCAGCAGTATCTTCGGGGAGCTGTTTTTT
abundance: .; d_gene: .; v_gene: TRBV27; j_gene: TRBJ1-2; CDR3aa: CARATANYGYTF; CDR3nt: TGTGCCAGGGCGACAGCTAACTATGGCTACACCTTC
abundance: .; d_gene: TRBD1; v_gene: TRBV6-5; j_gene: TRBJ2-1; CDR3aa: CASSLGQSSYNEQFF; CDR3nt: TGTGCCAGCAGTCTGGGACAGAGCTCCTACAATGAGCAGTTCTTC
abundance: .; d_gene: TRBD1; v_gene: TRBV2; j_gene: TRBJ2-7; CDR3aa: CASRHYGTEDYEQYF; CDR3nt: TGTGCCAGCAGGCATTACGGGACAGAAGACTACGAGCAGTACTTC
abundance: .; d_gene: .; v_gene: TRBV5-1; j_gene: TRBJ1-1; CDR3aa: CASSLGQVPEAFF; CDR3nt: TGCGCCAGCAGCTTGGGACAGGTCCCTGAAGCTTTCTTT
abundance: few; d_gene: TRBD1; v_gene: TRBV2; j_gene: TRBJ2-2; CDR3aa: CASSVEDRGAVTGELFF; CDR3nt: TGTGCCAGCAGTGTAGAAGACAGGGGAGCGGTCACCGGGGAGCTGTTTTTT
abundance: .; d_gene: TRBD1; v_gene: TRBV18; j_gene: TRBJ1-2; CDR3aa: CASTAGQEPSNYGYTF; CDR3nt: TGTGCCAGTACGGCTGGACAGGAGCCCTCTAACTATGGCTACACCTTC
abundance: .; d_gene: TRBD2; v_gene: TRBV5-1; j_gene: TRBJ2-7; CDR3aa: CASSFLSSSGGPNRGEQYF; CDR3nt: TGCGCCAGCAGCTTCCTGAGTTCCAGCGGGGGCCCAAACAGAGGCGAGCAGTACTTC
abundance: .; d_gene: TRBD1; v_gene: TRBV7-2; j_gene: TRBJ1-2; CDR3aa: CASSPGGTNYGYTF; CDR3nt: TGTGCCAGCAGCCCAGGGGGCACTAACTATGGCTACACCTTC
abundance: .; d_gene: .; v_gene: TRBV28; j_gene: TRBJ2-7; CDR3aa: CASTRQKSSYEQYF; CDR3nt: TGTGCCAGCACCCGACAGAAGAGCTCCTACGAGCAGTACTTC
abundance: .; d_gene: TRBD1; v_gene: TRBV2; j_gene: TRBJ1-2; CDR3aa: CASSEFRPGQAVIVSGYTF; CDR3nt: TGTGCCAGCAGTGAATTTAGACCGGGACAGGCAGTCATCGTGTCCGGCTACACCTTC
abundance: .; d_gene: .; v_gene: TRBV10-3; j_gene: TRBJ1-2; CDR3aa: CAISESEGAEGDTF; CDR3nt: TGTGCCATCAGTGAGTCAGAGGGAGCGGAGGGAGACACCTTC
abundance: few; d_gene: TRBD1; v_gene: TRBV7-9; j_gene: TRBJ2-2; CDR3aa: CASSRQGAGELFF; CDR3nt: TGTGCCAGCAGCCGACAGGGCGCCGGGGAGCTGTTTTTT
abundance: .; d_gene: .; v_gene: TRBV7-2; j_gene: TRBJ2-5; CDR3aa: CASSRDHINREETQYF; CDR3nt: TGTGCCAGCAGCCGCGATCATATTAACAGGGAAGAGACCCAGTACTTC
abundance: .; d_gene: .; v_gene: TRBV28; j_gene: TRBJ1-4; CDR3aa: CASSLDNRPRAF; CDR3nt: TGTGCCAGCAGTCTAGACAACAGGCCCAGAGCTTTT
abundance: .; d_gene: .; v_gene: TRBV4-1; j_gene: TRBJ2-5; CDR3aa: CASSLWTGREGETQYF; CDR3nt: TGCGCCAGCAGCCTCTGGACAGGGAGGGAAGGAGAGACCCAGTACTTC
abundance: .; d_gene: TRBD2; v_gene: TRBV28; j_gene: TRBJ2-3; CDR3aa: CASRPWTSGRADTQYF; CDR3nt: TGTGCCAGCAGACCTTGGACTAGCGGGAGAGCAGATACGCAGTATTTT
abundance: .; d_gene: TRBD2; v_gene: TRBV5-6; j_gene: TRBJ2-1; CDR3aa: CASNPLAGAYNEQFF; CDR3nt: TGTGCCAGCAACCCACTAGCGGGGGCCTACAATGAGCAGTTCTTC
abundance: .; d_gene: .; v_gene: TRBV7-9; j_gene: TRBJ1-2; CDR3aa: CASSPRGSNYGYTF; CDR3nt: TGTGCCAGCAGTCCCCGGGGGTCTAACTATGGCTACACCTTC
abundance: .; d_gene: .; v_gene: TRBV12-5; j_gene: TRBJ1-6; CDR3aa: CASGLADHSPLHF; CDR3nt: TGTGCTAGTGGTTTGGCAGATCATTCACCCCTCCACTTT
abundance: .; d_gene: .; v_gene: TRBV6-6; j_gene: TRBJ2-1; CDR3aa: CASRRRGVGNEQFF; CDR3nt: TGTGCCAGCAGGCGCCGGGGTGTTGGCAATGAGCAGTTCTTC
abundance: .; d_gene: TRBD1; v_gene: TRBV5-4; j_gene: TRBJ2-7; CDR3aa: CASSLDTGAYEQYF; CDR3nt: TGTGCCAGCAGCTTGGACACAGGGGCCTACGAGCAGTACTTC
abundance: .; d_gene: .; v_gene: TRBV19; j_gene: TRBJ2-2; CDR3aa: CASSTSLVLTGELFF; CDR3nt: TGTGCCAGTAGTACCTCCCTAGTCCTCACCGGGGAGCTGTTTTTT
abundance: .; d_gene: .; v_gene: TRBV28; j_gene: TRBJ2-3; CDR3aa: CASSSYSQGTQYF; CDR3nt: TGTGCCAGCAGTTCCTACTCCCAGGGTACGCAGTATTTT
abundance: .; d_gene: .; v_gene: TRBV19; j_gene: TRBJ1-2; CDR3aa: CASSIGRANYGYTF; CDR3nt: TGTGCCAGTAGTATTGGCAGGGCGAACTATGGCTACACCTTC
abundance: .; d_gene: TRBD2; v_gene: TRBV5-1; j_gene: TRBJ2-7; CDR3aa: CASSSQAGSSYEQYF; CDR3nt: TGCGCCAGCAGCTCCCAAGCGGGGAGCTCCTACGAGCAGTACTTC
abundance: few; d_gene: .; v_gene: TRBV7-2; j_gene: TRBJ1-1; CDR3aa: CASSLGGSSTEAFF; CDR3nt: TGTGCCAGCAGCTTAGGAGGGTCTAGCACTGAAGCTTTCTTT
abundance: once; d_gene: TRBD1; v_gene: TRBV6-5; j_gene: TRBJ1-1; CDR3aa: CASSLLSGGGTEAFF; CDR3nt: TGTGCCAGCAGTTTACTCTCAGGGGGTGGGACTGAAGCTTTCTTT
abundance: .; d_gene: .; v_gene: TRBV19; j_gene: TRBJ2-3; CDR3aa: CASMGDSLRTDTQYF; CDR3nt: TGTGCCAGTATGGGGGACTCACTACGCACAGATACGCAGTATTTT
abundance: .; d_gene: TRBD1; v_gene: TRBV28; j_gene: TRBJ1-2; CDR3aa: CASSLIAQGGGYTF; CDR3nt: TGTGCCAGCAGTTTGATAGCTCAGGGGGGTGGCTACACCTTC
abundance: .; d_gene: TRBD1; v_gene: TRBV28; j_gene: TRBJ1-2; CDR3aa: CASSDRGPIGYTF; CDR3nt: TGTGCCAGCAGTGACAGGGGACCGATTGGCTACACCTTC
abundance: .; d_gene: TRBD2; v_gene: TRBV5-1; j_gene: TRBJ2-7; CDR3aa: CASSLVAGDRYEQYF; CDR3nt: TGCGCCAGCAGCTTGGTAGCGGGAGATCGGTACGAGCAGTACTTC
abundance: .; d_gene: .; v_gene: TRBV21-1; j_gene: TRBJ2-4; CDR3aa: CASSKVPQGRYF; CDR3nt: TGTGCCAGCAGCAAAGTGCCCCAGGGGCGGTACTTC
abundance: few; d_gene: .; v_gene: TRBV20-1; j_gene: TRBJ1-1; CDR3aa: CSAAGDTEAFF; CDR3nt: TGCAGTGCTGCAGGGGACACTGAAGCTTTCTTT
abundance: .; d_gene: TRBD1; v_gene: TRBV5-5; j_gene: TRBJ2-7; CDR3aa: CASSSGTGNPSYEQYF; CDR3nt: TGTGCCAGCAGCTCCGGGACAGGGAACCCTTCCTACGAGCAGTACTTC
abundance: .; d_gene: TRBD1; v_gene: TRBV30; j_gene: TRBJ1-1; CDR3aa: CAWSVTGTVNTEAFF; CDR3nt: TGTGCCTGGAGTGTAACGGGGACAGTGAACACTGAAGCTTTCTTT
abundance: .; d_gene: .; v_gene: TRBV5-1; j_gene: TRBJ1-3; CDR3aa: CASSTGDTFSGNTIYF; CDR3nt: TGCGCCAGCAGCACCGGGGACACCTTCTCTGGAAACACCATATATTTT
abundance: .; d_gene: .; v_gene: TRBV29-1; j_gene: TRBJ2-2; CDR3aa: CSVVGDTGELFF; CDR3nt: TGCAGCGTTGTAGGGGATACCGGGGAGCTGTTTTTT
abundance: few; d_gene: .; v_gene: TRBV6-5; j_gene: TRBJ1-4; CDR3aa: CASQSGGSEKLFF; CDR3nt: TGTGCCAGCCAGTCGGGGGGAAGTGAAAAACTGTTTTTT
abundance: .; d_gene: .; v_gene: TRBV5-1; j_gene: TRBJ1-1; CDR3aa: CASSLTAVTEAFF; CDR3nt: TGCGCCAGCAGCTTGACAGCAGTCACTGAAGCTTTCTTT
abundance: .; d_gene: TRBD2; v_gene: TRBV28; j_gene: TRBJ2-1; CDR3aa: CASSFPPSGNTYNEQFF; CDR3nt: TGTGCCAGCAGTTTTCCCCCTAGCGGGAATACCTACAATGAGCAGTTCTTC
abundance: .; d_gene: .; v_gene: TRBV13; j_gene: TRBJ2-5; CDR3aa: CASRSDWEETQYF; CDR3nt: TGTGCCAGCAGATCGGACTGGGAAGAGACCCAGTACTTC
abundance: .; d_gene: TRBD1; v_gene: TRBV10-3; j_gene: TRBJ1-2; CDR3aa: CAISSGQDVFGYTF; CDR3nt: TGTGCCATCAGTTCGGGACAGGACGTATTCGGCTACACCTTC
abundance: .; d_gene: TRBD1; v_gene: TRBV20-1; j_gene: TRBJ1-1; CDR3aa: CSAQGDIEAFF; CDR3nt: TGCAGTGCTCAGGGGGACATTGAAGCTTTCTTT
abundance: .; d_gene: TRBD1; v_gene: TRBV19; j_gene: TRBJ1-3; CDR3aa: CASEPGGSGNTIYF; CDR3nt: TGTGCCAGTGAGCCAGGGGGCTCTGGAAACACCATATATTTT
abundance: .; d_gene: .; v_gene: TRBV5-1; j_gene: TRBJ2-5; CDR3aa: CASSLAAPRQETQYF; CDR3nt: TGCGCCAGCAGCTTGGCAGCGCCTAGACAAGAGACCCAGTACTTC
abundance: once; d_gene: TRBD2; v_gene: TRBV20-1; j_gene: TRBJ2-5; CDR3aa: CSARAASGSYF; CDR3nt: TGCAGTGCTAGAGCGGCTAGCGGGAGTTACTTC